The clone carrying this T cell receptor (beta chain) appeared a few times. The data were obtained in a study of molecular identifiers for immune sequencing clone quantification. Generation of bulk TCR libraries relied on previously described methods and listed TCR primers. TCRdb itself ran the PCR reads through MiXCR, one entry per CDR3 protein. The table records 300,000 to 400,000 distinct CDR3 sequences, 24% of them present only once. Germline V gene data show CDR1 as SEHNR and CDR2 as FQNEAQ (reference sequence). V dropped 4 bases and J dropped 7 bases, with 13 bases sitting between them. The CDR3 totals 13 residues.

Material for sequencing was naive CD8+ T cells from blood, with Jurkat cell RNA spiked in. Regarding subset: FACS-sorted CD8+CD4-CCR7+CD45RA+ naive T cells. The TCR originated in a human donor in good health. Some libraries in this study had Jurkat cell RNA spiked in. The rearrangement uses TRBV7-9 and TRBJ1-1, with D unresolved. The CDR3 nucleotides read TGTGCCAGCAGCTCCGAGGCCGGGCGTGAAGCTTTCTTT. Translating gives CASSSEAGREAFF.